This TCR beta chain derives from a study of T-cell reconstitution after alpha-beta-depleted transplantation in children. Unique molecular identifiers were used to barcode this TCRbeta library. TCRdb recomputed calls from the PCR reads with MiXCR, one row per CDR3 protein. The data contain 500,000 or so distinct CDR3 sequences, around a third of them singletons. Germline CDR1 is MNHNS and CDR2 is SASEGT. The CDR3 runs 14 residues. Unmatched junction bases numbered 6, after V lost 3 bases and J lost 5 bases. Source: PBMCs from the stem cell graft donor, taken from the stem cell graft. The chain carries TRBV6-1 and TRBJ2-7; 8 positions match TRBD2. This TCR came from a human donor who donated a stem cell graft to a child with aplastic anemia. Here the CDR3 DNA reads TGTGCCAGCAGTGAGGGGAGCGGGAGAGACGAGCAGTACTTC. Translating gives CASSEGSGRDEQYF.